Detailed here is one T cell receptor beta chain. The record originates from a study of control samples from healthy donors and cancer patients. The CDR3 runs to 15 residues. The ends were cut back, 8 bases at V and 2 bases at J, with 18 bases in the middle. Germline V gene data show CDR1 as MDHEN and CDR2 as SYDVKM. Libraries were prepared by immunoSEQ multiplex PCR; TCRdb keeps only in-frame clonotypes and omits some of them. The data hold about 82,000 clones, with 70% to 90% observed a single time. The V and J genes are TRBV28 and TRBJ1-2, with D possibly being TRBD1 (5 bases). The clonotype was recovered from a man in his fifties or sixties in good health. Sequencing was performed on blood. For the CDR3, the DNA is TGTGCCAGCTCGTCCCTGGGGGGAGGAAACTATGGCTACACCTTC. Translating it yields CASSSLGGGNYGYTF.